This entry is about one TCR beta chain. The CDR3 consists of 13 residues. Germline V CDR1 and CDR2: MNHEY, SVGAGI. V was cut by 10 bases and J by 4 bases, with 17 bases left in between. The sample belongs to a study of cytomegalovirus exposure and HLA in healthy donors. Primers for the PCR totalled 60 Vbeta and 13 Jbeta. Data came from immunoSEQ multiplex PCR; TCRdb stores just in-frame clones and leaves some out. The table includes some 150,000 clones, about 85% detected once. The sequenced sample consisted of PBMCs. The TCR sequence derives from a woman in her late teens or twenties in good health and CMV-seronegative. The chain combines TRBV6-5 with TRBJ2-7; D is perhaps TRBD1 (6 bases). The CDR3 DNA reads as TGTGCCACGATAAACAGGGTTGGTTACGAGCAGTACTTC. Translation: CATINRVGYEQYF.